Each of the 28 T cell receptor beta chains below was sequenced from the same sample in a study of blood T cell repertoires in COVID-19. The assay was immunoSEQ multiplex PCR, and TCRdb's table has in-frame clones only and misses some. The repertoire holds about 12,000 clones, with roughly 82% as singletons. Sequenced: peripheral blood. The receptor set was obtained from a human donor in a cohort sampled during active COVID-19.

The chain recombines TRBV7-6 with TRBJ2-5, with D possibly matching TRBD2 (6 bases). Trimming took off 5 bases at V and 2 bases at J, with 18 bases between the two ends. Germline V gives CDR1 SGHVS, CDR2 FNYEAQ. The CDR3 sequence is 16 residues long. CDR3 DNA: TGTGCCAGCAGCCATCCCCGACTAGGATTACAAGAGACCCAGTACTTC. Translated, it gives CASSHPRLGLQETQYF.

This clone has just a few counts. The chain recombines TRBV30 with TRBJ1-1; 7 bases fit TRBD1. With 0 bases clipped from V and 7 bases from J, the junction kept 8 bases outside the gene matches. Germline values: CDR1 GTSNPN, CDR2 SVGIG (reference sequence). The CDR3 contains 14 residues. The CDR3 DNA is TGTGCCTGGAGTGTGGAGGGGGCGCGAGGTGAAGCTTTCTTT. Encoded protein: CAWSVEGARGEAFF.

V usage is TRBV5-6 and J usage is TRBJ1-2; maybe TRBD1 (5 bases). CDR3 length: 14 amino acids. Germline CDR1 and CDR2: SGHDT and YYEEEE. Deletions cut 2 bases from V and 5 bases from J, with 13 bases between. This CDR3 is CASSFAGVGYGYTF. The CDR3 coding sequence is TGTGCCAGCAGCTTCGCGGGGGTAGGTTATGGCTACACCTTC.

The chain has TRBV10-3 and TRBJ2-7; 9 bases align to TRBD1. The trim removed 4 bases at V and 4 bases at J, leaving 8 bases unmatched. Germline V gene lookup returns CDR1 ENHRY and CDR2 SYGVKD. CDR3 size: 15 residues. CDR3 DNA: TGTGCCATCAGTGTACGGGACAGGGCAGGTTACGAGCAGTACTTC. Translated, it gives CAISVRDRAGYEQYF.

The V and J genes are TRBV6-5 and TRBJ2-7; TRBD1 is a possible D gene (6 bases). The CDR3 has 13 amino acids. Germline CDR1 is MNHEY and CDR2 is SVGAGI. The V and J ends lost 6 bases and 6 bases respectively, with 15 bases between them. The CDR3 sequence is CASSNRVPGEQYF. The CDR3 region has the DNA TGTGCCAGCAGCAACAGGGTTCCGGGCGAGCAGTACTTC.

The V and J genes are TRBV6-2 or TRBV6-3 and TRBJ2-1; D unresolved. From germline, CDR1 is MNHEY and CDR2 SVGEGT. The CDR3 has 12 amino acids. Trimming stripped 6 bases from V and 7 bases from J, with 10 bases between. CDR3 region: CASSPFRNEQFF. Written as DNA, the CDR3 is TGTGCCAGCAGCCCGTTCCGGAATGAGCAGTTCTTC.

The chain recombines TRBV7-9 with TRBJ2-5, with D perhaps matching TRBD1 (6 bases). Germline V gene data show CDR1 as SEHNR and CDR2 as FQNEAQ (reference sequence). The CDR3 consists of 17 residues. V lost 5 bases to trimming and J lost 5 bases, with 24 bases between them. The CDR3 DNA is TGTGCCAGCAGCCCCTCGTGGGGGCTTGGACAGCGGGAGACCCAGTACTTC. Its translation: CASSPSWGLGQRETQYF.

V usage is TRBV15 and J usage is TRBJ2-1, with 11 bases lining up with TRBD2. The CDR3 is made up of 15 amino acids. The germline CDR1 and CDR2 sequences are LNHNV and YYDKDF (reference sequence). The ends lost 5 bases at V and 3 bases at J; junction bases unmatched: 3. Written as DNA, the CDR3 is TGTGCCACCAGCCCCCTAGCGGGGGGCTACAATGAGCAGTTCTTC. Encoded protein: CATSPLAGGYNEQFF.

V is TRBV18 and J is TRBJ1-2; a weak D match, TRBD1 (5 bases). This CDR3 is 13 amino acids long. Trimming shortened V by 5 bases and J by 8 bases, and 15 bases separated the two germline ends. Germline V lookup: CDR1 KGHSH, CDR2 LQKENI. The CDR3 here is CASSETGGVGYTF. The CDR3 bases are TGTGCCAGCTCAGAAACCGGAGGGGTCGGCTACACCTTC.

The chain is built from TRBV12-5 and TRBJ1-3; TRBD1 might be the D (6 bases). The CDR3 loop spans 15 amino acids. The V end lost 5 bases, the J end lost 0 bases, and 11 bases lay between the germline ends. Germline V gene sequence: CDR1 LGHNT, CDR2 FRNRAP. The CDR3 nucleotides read TGTGCTAGTGGTCTTCAGGGGCGCTCTGGAAACACCATATATTTT. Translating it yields CASGLQGRSGNTIYF.

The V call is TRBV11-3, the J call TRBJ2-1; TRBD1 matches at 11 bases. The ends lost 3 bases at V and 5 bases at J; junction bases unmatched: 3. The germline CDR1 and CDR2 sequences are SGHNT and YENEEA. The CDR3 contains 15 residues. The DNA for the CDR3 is TGTGCCAGCAGCTTTGGACAGGGGGCGGACAATGAGCAGTTCTTC. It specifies CASSFGQGADNEQFF.

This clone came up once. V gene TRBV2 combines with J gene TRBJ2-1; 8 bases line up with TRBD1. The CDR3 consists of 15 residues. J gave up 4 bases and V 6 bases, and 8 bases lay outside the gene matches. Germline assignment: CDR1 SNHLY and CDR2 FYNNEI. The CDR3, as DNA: TGTGCCAGCAGAATAGACAGGGGCCTTTACAATGAGCAGTTCTTC. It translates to CASRIDRGLYNEQFF.

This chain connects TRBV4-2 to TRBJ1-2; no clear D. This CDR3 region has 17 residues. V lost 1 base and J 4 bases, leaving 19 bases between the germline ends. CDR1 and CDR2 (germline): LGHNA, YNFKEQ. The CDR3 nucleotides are TGTGCCAGCAGCCAAGTAACCCCGGGCCTAGCGATCTATGGCTACACCTTC. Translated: CASSQVTPGLAIYGYTF.

CDR3 in amino acids: CASSLGRLNYGYTF. Here the CDR3 DNA reads TGTGCCAGCAGCTTAGGGAGACTGAACTATGGCTACACCTTC. The chain employs TRBV7-9 and TRBJ1-2; unclear D gene. The germline gives CDR1 SEHNR, CDR2 FQNEAQ (reference sequence). The CDR3 consists of 14 residues. Trimming shortened V by 1 base and J by 2 bases, and 8 bases separated the two germline ends.

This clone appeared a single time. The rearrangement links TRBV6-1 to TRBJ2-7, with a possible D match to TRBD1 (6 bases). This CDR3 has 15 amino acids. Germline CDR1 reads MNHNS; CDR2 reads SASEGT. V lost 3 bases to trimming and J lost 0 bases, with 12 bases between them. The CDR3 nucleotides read TGTGCCAGCAGTGACCCGGGACAATCCTCCTACGAGCAGTACTTC. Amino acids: CASSDPGQSSYEQYF.

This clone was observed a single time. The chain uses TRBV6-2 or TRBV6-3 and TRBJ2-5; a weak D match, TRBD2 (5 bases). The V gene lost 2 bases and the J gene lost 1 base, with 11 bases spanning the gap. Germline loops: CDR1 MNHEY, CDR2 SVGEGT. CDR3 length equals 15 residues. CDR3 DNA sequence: TGTGCCAGCAGTTACGATTTCGGGGTCCAAGAGACCCAGTACTTC. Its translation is CASSYDFGVQETQYF.

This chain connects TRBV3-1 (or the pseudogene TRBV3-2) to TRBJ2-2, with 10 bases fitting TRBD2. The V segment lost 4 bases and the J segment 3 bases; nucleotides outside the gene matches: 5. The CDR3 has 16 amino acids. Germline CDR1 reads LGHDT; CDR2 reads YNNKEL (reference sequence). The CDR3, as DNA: TGTGCCAGCAGCCGGCCCCTAGCGGGGGACACCGGGGAGCTGTTTTTT. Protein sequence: CASSRPLAGDTGELFF.

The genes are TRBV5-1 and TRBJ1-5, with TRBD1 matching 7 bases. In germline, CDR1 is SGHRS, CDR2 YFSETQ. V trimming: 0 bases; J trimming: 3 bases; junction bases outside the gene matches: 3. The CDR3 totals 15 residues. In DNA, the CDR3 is TGCGCCAGCAGCTTGGGGGGACAGATCAATCAGCCCCAGCATTTT. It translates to CASSLGGQINQPQHF.

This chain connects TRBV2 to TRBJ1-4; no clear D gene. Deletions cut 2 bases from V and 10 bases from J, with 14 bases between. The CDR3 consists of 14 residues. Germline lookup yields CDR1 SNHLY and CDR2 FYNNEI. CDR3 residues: CASSEWATGRKLFF. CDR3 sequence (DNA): TGTGCCAGCAGTGAATGGGCCACCGGCCGAAAACTGTTTTTT.

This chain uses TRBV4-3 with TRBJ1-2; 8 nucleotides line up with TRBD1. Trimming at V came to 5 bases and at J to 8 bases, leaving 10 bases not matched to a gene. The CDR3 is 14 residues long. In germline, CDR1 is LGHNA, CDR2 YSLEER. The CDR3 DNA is TGCGCCAGCAGCTCTCGGACAGGGACGCGGGGCTACACCTTC. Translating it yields CASSSRTGTRGYTF.

CDR3 bases: TGTGCCAGCAGTTCCTCCTTTGAAGCTTTCTTT. Translated: CASSSSFEAFF. The V and J genes are TRBV12-3 or TRBV12-4 and TRBJ1-1, with no clear D. Trimming left V 4 bases short and J 7 bases short, with 7 bases between. The CDR3 loop spans 11 amino acids.

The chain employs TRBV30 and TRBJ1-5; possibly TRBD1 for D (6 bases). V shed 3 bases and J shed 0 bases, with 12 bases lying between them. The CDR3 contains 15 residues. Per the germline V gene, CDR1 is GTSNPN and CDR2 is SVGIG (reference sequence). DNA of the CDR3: TGTGCCTGGAGCCGAACAGGGAATAGCAATCAGCCCCAGCATTTT. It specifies CAWSRTGNSNQPQHF.

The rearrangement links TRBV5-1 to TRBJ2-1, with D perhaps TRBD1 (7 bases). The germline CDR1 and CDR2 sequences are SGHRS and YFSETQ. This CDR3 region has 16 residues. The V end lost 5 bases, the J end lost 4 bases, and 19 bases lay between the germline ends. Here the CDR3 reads CASRNRQGGEYNEQFF. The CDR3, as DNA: TGCGCCAGCAGAAACAGACAGGGCGGGGAGTACAATGAGCAGTTCTTC.

CDR3 protein: CASNLREAGANVLTF. CDR3 coding DNA: TGTGCCAGTAACCTAAGGGAGGCGGGGGCCAACGTCCTGACTTTC. The chain employs TRBV19 and TRBJ2-6, with D tentatively TRBD2 (6 bases). Per the germline V gene, CDR1 is LNHDA and CDR2 is SQIVND (reference sequence). The CDR3 has 15 residues. Trimming took off 7 bases at V and 4 bases at J, with 14 bases between the two ends.

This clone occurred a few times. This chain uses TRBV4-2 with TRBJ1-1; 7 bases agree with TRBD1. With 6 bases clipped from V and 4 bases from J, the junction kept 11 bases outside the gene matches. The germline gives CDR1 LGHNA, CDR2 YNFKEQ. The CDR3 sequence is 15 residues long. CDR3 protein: CASRGTGARGTEAFF. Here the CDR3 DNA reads TGTGCCAGCAGGGGCACAGGGGCGCGGGGCACTGAAGCTTTCTTT.

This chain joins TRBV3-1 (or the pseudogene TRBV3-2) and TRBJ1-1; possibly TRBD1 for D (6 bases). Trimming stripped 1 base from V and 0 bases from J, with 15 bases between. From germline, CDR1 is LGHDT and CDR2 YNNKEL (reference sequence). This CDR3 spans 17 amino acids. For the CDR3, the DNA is TGTGCCAGCAGCCAAGTAGGCTACTCAGGGGTGAACACTGAAGCTTTCTTT. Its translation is CASSQVGYSGVNTEAFF.

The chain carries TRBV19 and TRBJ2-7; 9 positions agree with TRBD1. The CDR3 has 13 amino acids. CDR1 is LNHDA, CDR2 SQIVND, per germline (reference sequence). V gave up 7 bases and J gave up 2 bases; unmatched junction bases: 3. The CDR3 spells CASKQGAAYEQYF. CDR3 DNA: TGTGCCAGTAAACAGGGGGCCGCCTACGAGCAGTACTTC.

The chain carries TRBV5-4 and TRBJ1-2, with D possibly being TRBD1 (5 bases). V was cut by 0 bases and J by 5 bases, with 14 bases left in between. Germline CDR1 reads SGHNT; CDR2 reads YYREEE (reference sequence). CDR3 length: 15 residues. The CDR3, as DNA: TGTGCCAGCAGCTTGGCCTATGGGGCGGGGTATGGCTACACCTTC. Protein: CASSLAYGAGYGYTF.